Following are 6 T cell receptor beta chains from one sample sequenced in a study of glioma-infiltrating T cells after dendritic cell vaccination. Assay: immunoSEQ multiplex PCR; the TCRdb copy retains only in-frame clones and omits some. The table has 50,000 to 60,000 clones, around 83% seen once; the top ten hold 15% to 18%. Time point: after dendritic cell vaccination, including at tumor progression/relapse. The input for sequencing was blood, taken after dendritic cell vaccination. Source of these receptors: a human donor with glioblastoma.

J is TRBJ2-2 and V is TRBV29-1; D is unclear. The CDR3 contains 13 residues. V was clipped by 6 bases and J by 5 bases, with 13 bases between them. Germline assignment: CDR1 SQVTM and CDR2 ANQGSEA. The CDR3 bases are TGCAGCGTGAGTTCGCCGGGTACCGGGGAGCTGTTTTTT. It translates to CSVSSPGTGELFF.

V usage is TRBV5-1 and J usage is TRBJ2-7, with D possibly matching TRBD2 (6 bases). The CDR3 totals 13 residues. The V end lost 0 bases, the J end lost 5 bases, and 9 bases lay between the germline ends. Germline V gene data show CDR1 as SGHRS and CDR2 as YFSETQ. For the CDR3, the DNA is TGCGCCAGCAGCTTGGGACTAGACCACGAGCAGTACTTC. Translation gives CASSLGLDHEQYF. The full variable domain, with the rest looked up from reference TRBV5-1 and TRBJ2-7, is KAGVTQTPRYLIKTRGQQVTLSCSPISGHRSVSWYQQTPGQGLQFLFEYFSETQRNKGNFPGRFSGRQFSNSRSEMNVSTLELGDSALYLCASSLGLDHEQYFGPGTRLTVT.

This chain joins TRBV15 and TRBJ2-7; 8 bases are a match to TRBD1. Germline V CDR1 and CDR2: LNHNV, YYDKDF (reference sequence). V was clipped by 2 bases and J by 4 bases; unmatched bases: 10. CDR3 length: 16 amino acids. CDR3 sequence: CATSRIRTGNFYEQYF. The CDR3 DNA follows: TGTGCCACCAGCAGAATCCGGACAGGGAATTTTTACGAGCAGTACTTC.

This chain joins TRBV5-1 and TRBJ1-2, with no clear D. Trimming stripped 4 bases from V and 3 bases from J, with 13 bases between. Germline assignment: CDR1 SGHRS and CDR2 YFSETQ. This CDR3 has 14 residues. DNA of the CDR3: TGCGCCAGCAGCCCGGATGGGCGAGACTATGGCTACACCTTC. It yields the protein CASSPDGRDYGYTF.

The V and J genes are TRBV30 and TRBJ1-2; D unclear. Trimming pared 2 bases from V and 1 base from J, leaving 8 bases between. Germline CDR1 GTSNPN, CDR2 SVGIG (reference sequence). The CDR3 is made up of 13 amino acids. CDR3 residues: CAWSSSLNYGYTF. As DNA, the CDR3 is TGTGCCTGGAGTAGCTCCCTTAACTATGGCTACACCTTC.

The genes are TRBV20-1 and TRBJ1-1; no definite D call. The germline V gene has CDR1 DFQATT and CDR2 SNEGSKA (reference sequence). The CDR3 is 10 residues long. Trimming took off 7 bases at V and 1 base at J, with 4 bases between the two ends. CDR3 sequence (DNA): TGCAGTGTCTCGAACACTGAAGCTTTCTTT. It is translated as CSVSNTEAFF.